This TCR beta chain was retrieved from a study of cytomegalovirus exposure and HLA in healthy donors. Separate from the approximately 700-subject first cohort was the approximately 120-subject validation cohort, to which the donors belonged. Germline V gene lookup returns CDR1 MDHEN and CDR2 SYDVKM. With 1 base removed from V and 0 bases from J, the gap between germline ends came to 13 bases. The CDR3 sequence is 17 residues long. Comments on this clone: Its antigen is still unknown.

Whole-study results and caveats: In vitro assays verified that three CMV-associated chains recognized CMV antigens specifically.

Assay: immunoSEQ multiplex PCR; the TCRdb copy retains only in-frame clones and omits some. This sample has 220,000 or so clones; over 80% occur once, and the top ten carry 11% to 15%. The chain joins TRBV28 to TRBJ2-1; D is possibly TRBD1 (6 bases). The receptor was isolated from a young woman in good health and CMV-seropositive. What was sequenced was PBMCs. The CDR3 nucleotides are TGTGCCAGCAGTTTATTTGGGGGCAAGAGCTCCTACAATGAGCAGTTCTTC. Amino acids: CASSLFGGKSSYNEQFF.